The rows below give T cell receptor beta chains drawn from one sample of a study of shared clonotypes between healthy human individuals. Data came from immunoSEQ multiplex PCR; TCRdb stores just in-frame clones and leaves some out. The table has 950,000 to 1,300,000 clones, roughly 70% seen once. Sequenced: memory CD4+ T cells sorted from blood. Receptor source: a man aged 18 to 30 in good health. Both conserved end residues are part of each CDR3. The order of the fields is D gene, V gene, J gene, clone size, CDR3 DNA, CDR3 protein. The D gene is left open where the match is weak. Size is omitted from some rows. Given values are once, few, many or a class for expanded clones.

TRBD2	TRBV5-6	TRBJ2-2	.	TGTGCCAGCACCCACACGGGGGGAACGAACACCGGGGAGCTGTTTTTT	CASTHTGGTNTGELFF
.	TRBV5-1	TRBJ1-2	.	TGCGCCAGCAGCTCCCAGGGAGACCAGAACACCTTC	CASSSQGDQNTF
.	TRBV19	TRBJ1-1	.	TGTGCCAGTAGTCATCGAAGGGTCGGGGCTGAAGCTTTCTTT	CASSHRRVGAEAFF
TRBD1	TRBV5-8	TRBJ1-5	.	TGTGCCAGCAGCACCTCCGGGACAGTCAATCAGCCCCAGCATTTT	CASSTSGTVNQPQHF
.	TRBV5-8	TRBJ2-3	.	TGTGCCAGCAGCTTTGGTGTATTAGGGCAGCACACAGATACGCAGTATTTT	CASSFGVLGQHTDTQYF
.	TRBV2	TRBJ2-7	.	TGTGCCAGCAGTGATTCCACCTACGAGCAGTACTTC	CASSDSTYEQYF
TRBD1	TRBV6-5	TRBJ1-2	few	TGTGCCAGCAGCCAGGGACAGGGGCAATATGGCTACACCTTC	CASSQGQGQYGYTF
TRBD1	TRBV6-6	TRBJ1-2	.	TGTGCCAGCAGCATCCGGGAACAGGGGAGCGGCTACACCTTC	CASSIREQGSGYTF
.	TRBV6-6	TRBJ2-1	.	TGTGCCAGCAAGGAAGGGATGAAGGATGAGCAGTTCTTC	CASKEGMKDEQFF
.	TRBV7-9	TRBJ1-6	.	TGTGCCAGCAGCCCACAGAATTCACCCCTCCACTTT	CASSPQNSPLHF
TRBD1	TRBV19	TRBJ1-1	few	TGTGCCAGTACAAGACAGGGGGGGAACACTGAAGCTTTCTTT	CASTRQGGNTEAFF
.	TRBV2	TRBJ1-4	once	TGTGCCAGCATGAGAGGGTTCGGCCGGGACATGGGCGAAAAACTGTTTTTT	CASMRGFGRDMGEKLFF
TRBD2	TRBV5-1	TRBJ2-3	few	TGCGCCAGCAGCCCGACTAGCCCCCTAGATACGCAGTATTTT	CASSPTSPLDTQYF
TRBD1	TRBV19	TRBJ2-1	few	TGTGCCAGTAGCGGACAGGGGAACAATGAGCAGTTCTTC	CASSGQGNNEQFF
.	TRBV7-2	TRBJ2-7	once	TGTGCCAGCAGCTCTAGGGGGGAGGTTTACGAGCAGTACTTC	CASSSRGEVYEQYF
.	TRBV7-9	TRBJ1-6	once	TGTGCCAGCAGCCCCGACGGTTCACCCCTCCACTTT	CASSPDGSPLHF
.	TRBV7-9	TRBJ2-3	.	TGTGCCAGCAGCTTAGTCCAACTACTCGTCACAGATACGCAGTATTTT	CASSLVQLLVTDTQYF
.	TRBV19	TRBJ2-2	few	TGTGCCAGTAGTATATCCAGCGGTCCGGGCGGGGAGCTGTTTTTT	CASSISSGPGGELFF
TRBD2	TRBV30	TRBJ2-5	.	TGTGCCTGGACTAGCGGGAGATGGGAGACCCAGTACTTC	CAWTSGRWETQYF
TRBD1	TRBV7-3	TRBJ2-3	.	TGTGCCAGCAGTGCCGGGACAGGGGTGACAGATACGCAGTATTTT	CASSAGTGVTDTQYF
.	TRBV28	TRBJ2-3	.	TGTGCCAGCAGTTTACCCGGAGTCACGCAGTATTTT	CASSLPGVTQYF